This record concerns one T cell receptor beta chain sequence. Antigen specificity is unknown. These data belong to a study of cytomegalovirus exposure and HLA in healthy donors. The PCR contained 60 Vbeta and 13 Jbeta primers. Sequencing was performed with immunoSEQ multiplex PCR; in TCRdb, only in-frame clones are kept and a portion is missing. The sample has 100,000 to 150,000 clones; around 80% are singletons. Overall study results and limits: Among TCR sequences, most were rare, though some public TCRs appeared in many donors.

CDR1 and CDR2 from the germline V gene are MNHEY and SVGAGI. With 0 bases clipped from V and 6 bases from J, the junction kept 10 bases outside the gene matches. This CDR3 comprises 16 residues. The J gene is TRBJ2-7, the V gene TRBV6-5; 8 bases map to TRBD1. The TCR originated in a man aged 30 to 39 in good health and CMV-seropositive. The sequencing sample was made of PBMCs. The CDR3 DNA follows: TGTGCCAGCAGTTACTCCTGGACAGGGTCCGGGAGCGAGCAGTACTTC. Translated: CASSYSWTGSGSEQYF.